This T cell receptor (beta chain) was documented in a study of siplizumab effects on memory and regulatory T cells. This clone was found once. TCRdb's copy holds only in-frame clones and misses some; the assay was immunoSEQ multiplex PCR. The repertoire has tens of thousands of clones, 80% to 95% of them found once; the top ten carry about 6.7%. CDR1 and CDR2 from the germline V gene are SEHNR and FQNEAQ (reference sequence). V gave up 1 base and J gave up 5 bases, with 2 bases separating them. This CDR3 spans 12 amino acids. The receptor was derived from a human donor in good health. The chain uses TRBV7-9 and TRBJ2-2; D is undetermined. Sequenced material: CD8+ T cells sorted from blood. The CDR3 sequence is CASSLETGELFF. CDR3 coding DNA: TGTGCCAGCAGCTTAGAGACCGGGGAGCTGTTTTTT.